The source of this T cell receptor (beta chain) is a study of cytomegalovirus exposure and HLA in healthy donors. A note on this clone: Its matching antigen is unknown.

Findings and limits, study-wide: A later analysis found that most CMV-associated TCR beta chains appeared HLA-restricted.

The V and J ends lost 7 bases and 13 bases respectively, with 16 bases between them. The CDR3 has 11 amino acids. Germline V CDR1 and CDR2: GTSNPN, SVGIG (reference sequence). The PCR contained 60 Vbeta and 13 Jbeta primers. Method: immunoSEQ multiplex PCR; TCRdb's copy keeps in-frame clones and lacks some. The sample lists about 160,000 clones; 82% were seen once. The rearrangement links TRBV30 to TRBJ2-2, with TRBD2 as a possible D gene (6 bases). Sequencing used PBMCs. The origin of this receptor is a man in his fifties in good health and CMV-seropositive. The CDR3 region has the DNA TGTGCCTTCTCCCTCGGGGGTGTGCTGTTTTTT. This translates into CAFSLGGVLFF.